The clone carrying this T cell receptor (beta chain) was seen a few times. No antigen is known for it. This record comes from a study of cytotoxic CD8 clonotypes in ibrutinib-treated CLL. Study summary: On average, over 80,000 productive rearrangements and about 280,000 productive templates per sample. Whole-study findings and limits: Under therapy, public clonotypes either contracted or stayed stable, and they were uncommon. Upon ibrutinib response clonality rose, and upon progression it fell back toward baseline. Pretreatment clonality was elevated relative to age-matched healthy donors and paralleled circulating CD8+ T-cell counts.

Only in-frame clones appear in the TCRdb table, and some are missing; sequencing was by immunoSEQ multiplex PCR. The sample shows about 130,000 clones, 79% of them seen only once. This CDR3 is 11 amino acids long. Germline CDR1 SQVTM, CDR2 ANQGSEA. Between the trimmed V and J ends, which lost 7 bases and 7 bases, there was a span of 11 bases. The sequence came from a human donor with chronic lymphocytic leukemia. The V call is TRBV29-1, the J call TRBJ1-3; possible D gene TRBD1, 5 bases. The sample consisted of PBMCs, taken after 12 months of ibrutinib treatment. Here the CDR3 reads CSAERGNTIYF. The CDR3 DNA sequence: TGCAGCGCCGAGAGGGGTAACACCATATATTTT.